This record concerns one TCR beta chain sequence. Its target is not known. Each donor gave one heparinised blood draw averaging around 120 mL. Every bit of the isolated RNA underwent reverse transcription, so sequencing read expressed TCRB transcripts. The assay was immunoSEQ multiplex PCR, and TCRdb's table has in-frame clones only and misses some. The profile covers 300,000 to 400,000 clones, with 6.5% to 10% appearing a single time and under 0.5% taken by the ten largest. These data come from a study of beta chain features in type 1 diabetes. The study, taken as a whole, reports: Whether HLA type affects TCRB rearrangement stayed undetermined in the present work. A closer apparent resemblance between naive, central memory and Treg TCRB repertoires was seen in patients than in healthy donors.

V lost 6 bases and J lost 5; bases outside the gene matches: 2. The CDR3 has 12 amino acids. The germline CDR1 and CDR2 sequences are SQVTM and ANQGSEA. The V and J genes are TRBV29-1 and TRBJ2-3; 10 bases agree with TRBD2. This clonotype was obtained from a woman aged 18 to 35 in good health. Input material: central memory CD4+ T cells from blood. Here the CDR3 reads CSVGTSEDTQYF. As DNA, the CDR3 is TGCAGCGTCGGGACTAGCGAAGATACGCAGTATTTT.